This is a list of T cell receptor beta chains from one sample in a study of CD8+CD57+ T cells in acquired aplastic anemia. TCRdb re-analysed the reads in MiXCR, keeping a single row per CDR3 protein. The sample lists fewer than 250,000 distinct CDR3 sequences; around 45% were seen once. The source material was sorted CD4+, CD8+, or CD8+CD57+ T cells (not recorded which) from PBMCs. The source is a human donor with aplastic anemia. Both conserved end residues are part of each CDR3. A D gene is named only where the DNA matches it firmly. Clone size is stated in some rows and not others, as once, few, many or a class when expanded.

abundance: once; v_gene: TRBV20-1; d_gene: TRBD1; j_gene: TRBJ1-1; CDR3nt: TGCAGTGCTAGTACAACAGGGGGGGACACTGAAGCTTTCTTT; CDR3aa: CSASTTGGDTEAFF
abundance: .; v_gene: TRBV24-1; d_gene: .; j_gene: TRBJ1-6; CDR3nt: TGTGCCACCATCCGCCCCCCGGGACCGCCTTATCCCCTCCACTTT; CDR3aa: CATIRPPGPPYPLHF
abundance: once; v_gene: TRBV7-6; d_gene: .; j_gene: TRBJ1-5; CDR3nt: TGTGCCAGCAGCTTAGAGGGGGAACGTCAGCCCCAGCATTTT; CDR3aa: CASSLEGERQPQHF
abundance: .; v_gene: TRBV20-1; d_gene: .; j_gene: TRBJ1-4; CDR3nt: TGCAGTGCTAGAGGACCAGGGTTTTTT; CDR3aa: CSARGPGFF
abundance: few; v_gene: TRBV30; d_gene: TRBD1; j_gene: TRBJ2-7; CDR3nt: TGTGCCTGGGAGTCGGGGACAGTAAGCTCCTACGAGCAGTACTTC; CDR3aa: CAWESGTVSSYEQYF
abundance: many; v_gene: TRBV9; d_gene: .; j_gene: TRBJ1-1; CDR3nt: TGTGCCAGCAGCGGAGGGACTGAAGCTTTCTTT; CDR3aa: CASSGGTEAFF
abundance: .; v_gene: TRBV10-3; d_gene: .; j_gene: TRBJ2-5; CDR3nt: TGTGCCAGCAGTTGCTCGGAGACCCAGTACTTC; CDR3aa: CASSCSETQYF
abundance: few; v_gene: TRBV6-9; d_gene: .; j_gene: TRBJ1-1; CDR3nt: TGTGCCAGCAGTTTGTACACTGAAGCTTTCTTT; CDR3aa: CASSLYTEAFF
abundance: many; v_gene: TRBV5-6; d_gene: .; j_gene: TRBJ2-5; CDR3nt: TGTGCCAGCAGCTTTATTCGGGCGGGGCAAGAGACCCAGTACTTC; CDR3aa: CASSFIRAGQETQYF
abundance: .; v_gene: TRBV12-3/TRBV12-4; d_gene: .; j_gene: TRBJ1-2; CDR3nt: TGTGCCAGCAGCCCTGTCGACAGTAACTATGGCTACACCTTC; CDR3aa: CASSPVDSNYGYTF
abundance: many; v_gene: TRBV14; d_gene: TRBD1; j_gene: TRBJ2-7; CDR3nt: TGTGCCAGCAGCCAAGGAGGGGGCCACGAGCAGTACTTC; CDR3aa: CASSQGGGHEQYF
abundance: many; v_gene: TRBV20-1; d_gene: TRBD1; j_gene: TRBJ1-2; CDR3nt: TGCAGTGCTGTATCAGGGGGGCACCCAGAAGGCTATGGCTACACCTTC; CDR3aa: CSAVSGGHPEGYGYTF
abundance: .; v_gene: TRBV6-6; d_gene: .; j_gene: TRBJ2-3; CDR3nt: TGTGCCAGCAGTTACTCGAGTATCGCAGATACGCAGTATTTT; CDR3aa: CASSYSSIADTQYF
abundance: many; v_gene: TRBV24-1; d_gene: TRBD2; j_gene: TRBJ2-2; CDR3nt: TGTGCCACCAGTGAGCCGGGACAGGGAGGACTAGCGGGACCCGGGGAGCTGTTTTTT; CDR3aa: CATSEPGQGGLAGPGELFF
abundance: many; v_gene: TRBV5-8; d_gene: .; j_gene: TRBJ2-2; CDR3nt: TGTGCCAGCAGCCGCAGGGACGGGGAGCTGTTTTTT; CDR3aa: CASSRRDGELFF
abundance: .; v_gene: TRBV5-1; d_gene: .; j_gene: TRBJ2-2; CDR3nt: TGCGCCAGCAGCTTGGAAGGCGTCGTTGTCGGGGAGCTGTTTTTT; CDR3aa: CASSLEGVVVGELFF
abundance: many; v_gene: TRBV5-6; d_gene: .; j_gene: TRBJ2-7; CDR3nt: TGTGCCAGCAGCTCGACAGCGAGCTCCTACGAGCAGTACTTC; CDR3aa: CASSSTASSYEQYF
abundance: .; v_gene: TRBV7-3; d_gene: TRBD1; j_gene: TRBJ2-1; CDR3nt: TGTGCCAGCAGCGACAGGGTTGTAGGTCCCAATGAGCAGTTCTTC; CDR3aa: CASSDRVVGPNEQFF
abundance: many; v_gene: TRBV7-8; d_gene: .; j_gene: TRBJ2-1; CDR3nt: TGTGCCAGCGTCCTCGAGGGGGTGGTCTATGAGCAGTTCTTC; CDR3aa: CASVLEGVVYEQFF
abundance: many; v_gene: TRBV7-2; d_gene: .; j_gene: TRBJ2-3; CDR3nt: TGTGCCAGCAGCTCACCACAGCTGGCTAGCACAGATACGCAGTATTTT; CDR3aa: CASSSPQLASTDTQYF
abundance: .; v_gene: TRBV30; d_gene: .; j_gene: TRBJ1-1; CDR3nt: TGTGCCTGGATGGGACGGAGCACTGAAGCTTTCTTT; CDR3aa: CAWMGRSTEAFF
abundance: many; v_gene: TRBV14; d_gene: .; j_gene: TRBJ2-7; CDR3nt: TGTGCCAGCAGCCAAGAGCTTAGAGGGAGCTTCTACGAGCAGTACTTC; CDR3aa: CASSQELRGSFYEQYF
abundance: few; v_gene: TRBV6-2/TRBV6-3; d_gene: TRBD2; j_gene: TRBJ2-7; CDR3nt: TGTGCCAGCAGATTTCGGACTAGCGTACCCTACGAGCAGTACTTC; CDR3aa: CASRFRTSVPYEQYF
abundance: .; v_gene: TRBV24-1; d_gene: .; j_gene: TRBJ2-7; CDR3nt: TGTGCCGCGTCGGGGGACTCCTACGAGCAGTACTTC; CDR3aa: CAASGDSYEQYF
abundance: many; v_gene: TRBV7-9; d_gene: .; j_gene: TRBJ2-1; CDR3nt: TGTGCCAGCAGCTTAGCTCCTAGTGGCGTCGGGGATGAGCAGTTCTTC; CDR3aa: CASSLAPSGVGDEQFF
abundance: many; v_gene: TRBV5-6; d_gene: .; j_gene: TRBJ2-3; CDR3nt: TGTGCCAGCGCCCCCCTCACAGATACGCAGTATTTT; CDR3aa: CASAPLTDTQYF
abundance: many; v_gene: TRBV15; d_gene: TRBD2; j_gene: TRBJ2-1; CDR3nt: TGTGCCACAACCGGGACTAGCGGGAAGAACTCCTACAATGAGCAGTTCTTC; CDR3aa: CATTGTSGKNSYNEQFF
abundance: .; v_gene: TRBV27; d_gene: .; j_gene: TRBJ1-5; CDR3nt: TGTGCCAGCAGTCCGCGACAGGAGATTGGGCAGCCCCAGCATTTT; CDR3aa: CASSPRQEIGQPQHF
abundance: .; v_gene: TRBV10-3; d_gene: .; j_gene: TRBJ2-3; CDR3nt: TGTGCCAGCAGGACTTCCACGAGCACAGATACGCAGTATTTT; CDR3aa: CASRTSTSTDTQYF
abundance: once; v_gene: TRBV20-1; d_gene: .; j_gene: TRBJ2-3; CDR3nt: TGCAGTGCTTCCCTTGGTGAATTAAATACGCAGTATTTT; CDR3aa: CSASLGELNTQYF
abundance: .; v_gene: TRBV20-1; d_gene: .; j_gene: TRBJ1-5; CDR3nt: TGCAGTGCTGGAGGGGTCGGGAAACAGCCCCAGCATTTT; CDR3aa: CSAGGVGKQPQHF
abundance: many; v_gene: TRBV25-1; d_gene: TRBD1; j_gene: TRBJ2-7; CDR3nt: TGTGCCAGCAGTGCTGGCCCGTGGGGACAGAACGAGCAGTACTTC; CDR3aa: CASSAGPWGQNEQYF
abundance: many; v_gene: TRBV11-3; d_gene: .; j_gene: TRBJ1-5; CDR3nt: TGTGCCAGCAGCTCGCGGGACACAAATAGCAATCAGCCCCAGCATTTT; CDR3aa: CASSSRDTNSNQPQHF
abundance: .; v_gene: TRBV29-1; d_gene: .; j_gene: TRBJ1-2; CDR3nt: TGCAGCGTGCCAGCAGCCAAGAAGGGGACCTGGTCGAGCGAGGGTCCACGCTATGGCTACACCTTC; CDR3aa: CSVPAAKKGTWSSEGPRYGYTF
abundance: .; v_gene: TRBV7-2; d_gene: .; j_gene: TRBJ2-1; CDR3nt: TGTGCCAGCAGCTTAGACCTCACTAGCCTCTCCTACAATGAGCAGTTCTTC; CDR3aa: CASSLDLTSLSYNEQFF
abundance: .; v_gene: TRBV5-1; d_gene: .; j_gene: TRBJ1-4; CDR3nt: TGCGCCAGCAGCTGGACTGAGGAGGAAGCAACTAATGAAAAACTGTTTTTT; CDR3aa: CASSWTEEEATNEKLFF
abundance: many; v_gene: TRBV9; d_gene: .; j_gene: TRBJ2-7; CDR3nt: TGTGCCAGCAGCGTAACTCCGTGGTACTTC; CDR3aa: CASSVTPWYF
abundance: .; v_gene: TRBV12-3/TRBV12-4; d_gene: .; j_gene: TRBJ2-7; CDR3nt: TGTGCCAGCAGCCCGGGACCGCCGGAGGCCTACGAGCAGTACTTC; CDR3aa: CASSPGPPEAYEQYF
abundance: .; v_gene: TRBV5-5; d_gene: .; j_gene: TRBJ1-5; CDR3nt: TGTGCCAGCAGTTCCGGGACCCCTGACCAGCCCCAGCATTTT; CDR3aa: CASSSGTPDQPQHF
abundance: .; v_gene: TRBV6-4; d_gene: .; j_gene: TRBJ2-1; CDR3nt: TGTGCCAGCAGTTTATCCGGCTCATTTGGTGAGCAGTTCTTC; CDR3aa: CASSLSGSFGEQFF
abundance: many; v_gene: TRBV7-2; d_gene: .; j_gene: TRBJ2-3; CDR3nt: TGTGCCCTCCTTTCAGCGGACAGCTACACAGATACGCAGTATTTT; CDR3aa: CALLSADSYTDTQYF
abundance: many; v_gene: TRBV14; d_gene: TRBD1; j_gene: TRBJ2-2; CDR3nt: TGTGCCAGCAGCCAAGCGGGGACAGGGAGGACCGGGGAGCTGTTTTTT; CDR3aa: CASSQAGTGRTGELFF
abundance: once; v_gene: TRBV29-1; d_gene: .; j_gene: TRBJ2-7; CDR3nt: TGCAGCGTTGCGATAGGTGGGGTCGAGCAGTACTTC; CDR3aa: CSVAIGGVEQYF
abundance: few; v_gene: TRBV12-3/TRBV12-4; d_gene: TRBD2; j_gene: TRBJ2-3; CDR3nt: TGTGCCAGCAGTACTAGCGGGGGAAGCGCAGATACGCAGTATTTT; CDR3aa: CASSTSGGSADTQYF
abundance: .; v_gene: TRBV6-6; d_gene: .; j_gene: TRBJ2-7; CDR3nt: TGTGCCAGCAGTCCGCTTGAGGTGAGCTCCTACGAGCAGTACTTC; CDR3aa: CASSPLEVSSYEQYF
abundance: many; v_gene: TRBV7-2; d_gene: .; j_gene: TRBJ1-5; CDR3nt: TGTGCCAGCAGCTTAGGTGTGGGCAGGGTCAGCAATCAGCCCCAGCATTTT; CDR3aa: CASSLGVGRVSNQPQHF
abundance: many; v_gene: TRBV4-3; d_gene: .; j_gene: TRBJ1-1; CDR3nt: TGCGCCAGCAGCCATCTCCAAGCGGCGATGAACACTGAAGCTTTCTTT; CDR3aa: CASSHLQAAMNTEAFF
abundance: .; v_gene: TRBV10-2; d_gene: .; j_gene: TRBJ2-7; CDR3nt: TGCGCCAGCAGTGACAGGGTGGGCTACGAGCAGTACTTC; CDR3aa: CASSDRVGYEQYF
abundance: many; v_gene: TRBV7-6; d_gene: TRBD1; j_gene: TRBJ1-2; CDR3nt: TGTGCCAGCAGCCCGAGACAGGGCCATGGCTACACCTTC; CDR3aa: CASSPRQGHGYTF
abundance: .; v_gene: TRBV5-4; d_gene: .; j_gene: TRBJ1-6; CDR3nt: TGTGCCAGCAGCTTGGGGGAGGGAAGGTCCTATAATTCACCCCTCCACTTT; CDR3aa: CASSLGEGRSYNSPLHF
abundance: .; v_gene: TRBV7-2; d_gene: .; j_gene: TRBJ2-7; CDR3nt: TGTGCCAGCAGCGAGGGAGGGGGGATTTCCTACGAGCAGTACTTC; CDR3aa: CASSEGGGISYEQYF
abundance: .; v_gene: TRBV9; d_gene: TRBD2; j_gene: TRBJ2-7; CDR3nt: TGTGCCAGCAGCGTAGGACGGACTAGCGACTACGAGCAGTACTTC; CDR3aa: CASSVGRTSDYEQYF
abundance: .; v_gene: TRBV7-9; d_gene: TRBD1; j_gene: TRBJ2-7; CDR3nt: TGTGCCAGCACCCCAGGGACAGGGGGCGACCCCGAGCAGTACTTC; CDR3aa: CASTPGTGGDPEQYF
abundance: once; v_gene: TRBV20-1; d_gene: .; j_gene: TRBJ1-1; CDR3nt: TGCAGTGCTAGAGAGGGGGGGGTTCAGGGGCTCTGGGGTGAAGCTTTCTTT; CDR3aa: CSAREGGVQGLWGEAFF
abundance: .; v_gene: TRBV19; d_gene: .; j_gene: TRBJ1-1; CDR3nt: TGTGCCAGTAGTATAGGGCAGGGATGGATCACTGAAGCTTTCTTT; CDR3aa: CASSIGQGWITEAFF
abundance: few; v_gene: TRBV27; d_gene: .; j_gene: TRBJ2-1; CDR3nt: TGTGCCACCGTTAGCTTTTCGACTCAGGGCAATGAGCAGTTCTTC; CDR3aa: CATVSFSTQGNEQFF
abundance: few; v_gene: TRBV28; d_gene: .; j_gene: TRBJ2-7; CDR3nt: TGTGCCAGCAGTTTGTTCCAGGGGGGCGAGCAGTACTTC; CDR3aa: CASSLFQGGEQYF
abundance: few; v_gene: TRBV27; d_gene: .; j_gene: TRBJ2-7; CDR3nt: TGTGCCAGCAGCCCCAGGGCTAGCTTCCACGAGCAGTACTTC; CDR3aa: CASSPRASFHEQYF
abundance: many; v_gene: TRBV15; d_gene: .; j_gene: TRBJ1-3; CDR3nt: TGTGCCACCAGCAGGGGCAGGGACTCTGGAAACACCATATATTTT; CDR3aa: CATSRGRDSGNTIYF
abundance: many; v_gene: TRBV10-1; d_gene: .; j_gene: TRBJ1-1; CDR3nt: TGCGCCAGCAGTGCAACAAACACTGAAGCTTTCTTT; CDR3aa: CASSATNTEAFF